The clone carrying this T cell receptor beta chain was seen just once. The antigen is undetermined. Clones were read by immunoSEQ multiplex PCR, and TCRdb kept only the in-frame ones, dropping some. The repertoire holds 150,000 to 170,000 clones, with approximately 87% as singletons. This entry belongs to a study of T cell responses to AZD1222 COVID-19 vaccine. Study findings and constraints: A rise in Spike-specific TCR breadth and depth followed two AZD1222 doses. The donors showed a predominance of white British ancestry and of females, with possible underestimation of clonal diversity. Only six or seven AZD1222 recipients tested seropositive at baseline.

This sequence originates from an adult in good health. The starting material was peripheral blood, obtained on day 0 of MenACWY control vaccination.

Written as DNA, the CDR3 is TGTGCCAGTCAGGCAGGGGTCACTGAAGCTTTCTTT. Protein sequence: CASQAGVTEAFF. The chain combines TRBV19 with TRBJ1-1, with D perhaps TRBD1 (6 bases). The CDR3 consists of 12 residues. V lost 8 bases and J 4 bases, leaving 11 bases between the germline ends. CDR1 is LNHDA and CDR2 is SQIVND in the germline V gene (reference sequence).